The T cell receptor (beta chain) under discussion was sequenced for a study of blood T cell repertoires in COVID-19 (dated by TCRdb to the early 2020s). With regard to the full study: The collaborator samples originated in the United States, Italy and Spain and spanned the acute and convalescent phases of COVID-19. The material from the prospective study consisted of cDNA or gDNA derived from T cells, B-cell-depleted T cells, or PBMCs. Subjects who had been exposed to COVID-19, were actively infected with it, or had recovered from it provided the deeply sampled blood TCRbeta repertoires that made up the dataset. The repertoires were released in a freely available public database intended as a resource for research on the immune response to SARS-CoV-2. The samples were drawn from two sources: the first 160 participants of the ongoing ImmuneRACE study, and 950 to 1,500 subjects contributed by 6 global collaborators. Sample metadata almost always included a de-identified subject ID, COVID-19 status, age in years and sex. Where HLA class I and class II types were available, the types were taken from metadata supplied by the sample provider, not from assay-based typing. Points the paper makes about the study in general: Clinical and demographic metadata were provided uncurated, with the amount varying by source and participant.

TCRbeta CDR3 regions were amplified from genomic DNA by means of the immunoSEQ Assay, a bias-controlled multiplex PCR. The paper's processing steps were these. Nucleated cell counts per sample were estimated from amplification of reference gene primers within the assay. Sequence reads were collapsed and filtered to measure the absolute abundance of every unique TCRbeta CDR3 rearrangement. For each sample, productive Simpson clonality was calculated as the square root of Simpson's diversity index over productive rearrangements. Here the immuneACCESS table is served through TCRdb, limited to in-frame sequences with V and J called. Missing clones are a known gap in these copies; in checked studies unresolved V genes cover under half, and the rest lacks a known reason. V, J and clone size are taken as reported in that table, and D and trimming were inferred from the DNA itself. Within this sample are about 180,000 clones, with roughly 89% of them counted one time only. The top ten clones comprise about 1.6% of the sample.

Counted from cysteine to phenylalanine, this CDR3 has 15 amino acids. This entry keeps only the CDR3 DNA: 45 bases, framed from base 1. As encoded in the germline V gene, CDR1 is MNHEY while CDR2 is SVGEGT. V gives up 4 bases and J gives up 7 bases, and the segment between their germline ends measures 16 bases. In the case of this clone: What this receptor recognizes is not known. No clone much larger than this one lies a single base away; base qualities are absent.

Each collaborating institution followed its own protocols to collect whole blood in K2EDTA tubes. For TCRbeta analysis, collaborators shipped samples as frozen whole blood, isolated PBMCs, or DNA extracted from either of those sample types. The clonotype comes from a woman aged 45-65 years with acute or convalescent COVID-19. The V and J segments used are TRBV6-2 or TRBV6-3 and TRBJ1-4; the D segment could be TRBD1, given 6 matching bases. The sample consisted of peripheral blood. The DNA sequence is given as TGTGCCAGCAGTTTGAGAAGACAGGTGGTTGAAAAACTGTTTTTT. This codes for CASSLRRQVVEKLFF.